This T cell receptor (beta chain) comes out of a study of blood T cell repertoires in COVID-19. On the study more broadly: Specimens from acute and convalescent COVID-19 originated in the United States, Italy and Spain. Sources were T cells, B-cell-depleted T cells, or PBMCs; the material itself was cDNA or gDNA.

In the original analysis: Estimation of nucleated cell counts was performed using reference gene primer amplification. Sequencing was performed with immunoSEQ multiplex PCR; in TCRdb, only in-frame clones are kept and a portion is missing. The V and J calls and the clone size are those of that table, but D and trimming were determined from the DNA. The sample contains about 160,000 clones, roughly 93% of which appear only once. Trimming removed 7 bases from V and 4 bases from J; junction bases left unmatched: 8. CDR3 length: 15 amino acids. Germline V gene sequence: CDR1 LGHNA, CDR2 YNFKEQ. The rearrangement links TRBV4-2 to TRBJ2-3; 10 bases match TRBD2. Input material: peripheral blood. The TCR originated in a man aged 18 to 29 with acute or convalescent COVID-19. The CDR3 protein is CASTPAGGPADTQYF. For the CDR3, the DNA is TGTGCCAGCACCCCAGCGGGAGGGCCGGCAGATACGCAGTATTTT.